This record concerns one T cell receptor (beta chain) sequence. The antigen is not known. The entry originates in a study of breast tumors, draining lymph nodes, adjacent tissues. Points from the study as a whole: Data fit most tumor T cells coming from lymph node, expanding in tumor. Compared with lymph nodes, tumors were less diverse; compared with nontumor tissue, more.

TCRdb re-called the multiplex PCR reads with MiXCR, one entry per CDR3 protein. The table includes about 22,000 distinct CDR3 sequences, 45% to 65% detected once. CDR1 and CDR2 from the germline V gene are SGHKS and YYEKEE (reference sequence). V shed 0 bases and J shed 5 bases, with 9 bases lying between them. The CDR3 is 14 amino acids. The TCR was taken from a female donor with breast cancer. Some clones in this sample may be carry-over from other donors' samples. The sequenced sample consisted of breast tumor tissue. This sequence joins TRBV5-5 and TRBJ2-1; D uncertain. CDR3 nucleotides: TGTGCCAGCAGCTTGGACCTAGGACACAATGAGCAGTTCTTC. This translates into CASSLDLGHNEQFF. The complete variable domain, with remaining parts taken from reference TRBV5-5 and TRBJ2-1, reads DAGVTQSPTHLIKTRGQQVTLRCSPISGHKSVSWYQQVLGQGPQFIFQYYEKEERGRGNFPDRFSARQFPNYSSELNVNALLLGDSALYLCASSLDLGHNEQFFGPGTRLTVL.